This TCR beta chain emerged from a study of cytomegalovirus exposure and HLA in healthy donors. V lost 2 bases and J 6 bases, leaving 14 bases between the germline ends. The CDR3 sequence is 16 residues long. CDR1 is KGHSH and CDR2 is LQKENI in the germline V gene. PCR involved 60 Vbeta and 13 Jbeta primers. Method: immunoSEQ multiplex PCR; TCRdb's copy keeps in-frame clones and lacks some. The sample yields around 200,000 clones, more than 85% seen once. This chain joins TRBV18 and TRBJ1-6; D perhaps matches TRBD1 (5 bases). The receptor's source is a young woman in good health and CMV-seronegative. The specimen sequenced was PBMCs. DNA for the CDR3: TGTGCCAGCTCACCATCCGCCCCAGGGTTTAATTCACCCCTCCACTTT. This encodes CASSPSAPGFNSPLHF.